This record covers a single T cell receptor beta chain. No cognate antigen has been identified for it. Per-base qualities were not stored, and no clone one base away is much larger. The sample comes from a study of T cell changes during pregnancy in multiple sclerosis (dated by TCRdb to between 2018 and 2020). As for the study more broadly: The study examined how the T cell repertoire changed over the course of pregnancy in women with multiple sclerosis.

Taken from the germline V gene, the CDR1 and CDR2 loops are MGHDK and SYGVNS. Germline trimming: 10 bases from V, 3 bases from J; junction bases outside gene matches: 6. The CDR3 numbers 13 residues from cysteine through phenylalanine. The retained sequence is limited to the CDR3, 39 bases, with the frame set at the first base. The library was made by the immunoSEQ multiplex PCR assay. TCRdb re-hosts the immuneACCESS table, in-frame sequences only. Its copies lack some clones; in the studies checked, an unresolved V gene accounts for under half of them, and the cause for the rest is not known. The sample includes about 53,000 clones, with around 90% observed a single time. The ten largest clonotypes hold roughly 3.2% of the sample.

The chain uses TRBV25-1 and TRBJ2-7, and TRBD1 matches 10 of the central bases. The starting material was CD8+ T cells from peripheral blood mononuclear cells, obtained before pregnancy. The clonotype was recovered from a female donor with multiple sclerosis, enrolled in a pregnancy study. The CDR3 here reads CATRTGGSYEQYF. The nucleotide sequence reads TGTGCCACCCGGACAGGGGGGAGCTACGAGCAGTACTTC.